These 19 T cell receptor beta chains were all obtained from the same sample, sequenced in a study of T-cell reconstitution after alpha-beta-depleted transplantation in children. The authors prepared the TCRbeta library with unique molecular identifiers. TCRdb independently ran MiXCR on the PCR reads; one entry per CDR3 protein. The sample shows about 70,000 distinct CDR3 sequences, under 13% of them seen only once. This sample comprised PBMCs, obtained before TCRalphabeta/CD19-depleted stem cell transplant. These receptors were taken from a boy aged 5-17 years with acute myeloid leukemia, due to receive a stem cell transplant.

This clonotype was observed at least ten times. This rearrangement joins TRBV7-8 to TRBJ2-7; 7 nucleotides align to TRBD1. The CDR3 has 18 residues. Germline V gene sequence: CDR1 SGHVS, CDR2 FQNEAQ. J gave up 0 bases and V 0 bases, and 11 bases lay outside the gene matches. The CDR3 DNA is TGTGCCAGCAGCTTAGCGACCCAGACAGGGTTTTTCTCCTACGAGCAGTACGTC. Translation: CASSLATQTGFFSYEQYV.

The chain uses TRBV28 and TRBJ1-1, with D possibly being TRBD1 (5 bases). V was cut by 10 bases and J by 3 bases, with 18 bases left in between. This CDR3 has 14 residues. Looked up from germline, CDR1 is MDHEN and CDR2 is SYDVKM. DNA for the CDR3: TGTGCCACCGAACAGTATAGGGGAGACACTGAAGCTTTCTTT. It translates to CATEQYRGDTEAFF.

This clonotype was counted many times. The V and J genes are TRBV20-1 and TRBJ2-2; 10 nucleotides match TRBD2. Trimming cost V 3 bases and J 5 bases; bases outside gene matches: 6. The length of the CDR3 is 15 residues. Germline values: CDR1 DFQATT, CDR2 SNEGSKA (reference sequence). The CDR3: CSARASGSGTGELFF. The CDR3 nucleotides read TGCAGTGCTAGGGCTAGCGGGAGTGGAACCGGGGAGCTGTTTTTT.

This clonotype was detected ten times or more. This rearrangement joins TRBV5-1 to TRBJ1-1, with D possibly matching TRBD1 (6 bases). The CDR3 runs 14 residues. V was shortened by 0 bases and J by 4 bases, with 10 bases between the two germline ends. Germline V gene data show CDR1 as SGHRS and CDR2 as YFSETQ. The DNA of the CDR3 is TGCGCCAGCAGCTTGGCAGGGGTCCCCACTGAAGCTTTCTTT. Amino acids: CASSLAGVPTEAFF.

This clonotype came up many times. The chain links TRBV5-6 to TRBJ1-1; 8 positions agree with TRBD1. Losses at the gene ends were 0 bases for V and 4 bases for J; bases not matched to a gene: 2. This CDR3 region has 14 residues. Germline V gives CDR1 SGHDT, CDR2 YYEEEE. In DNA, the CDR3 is TGTGCCAGCAGCTTGGCGACAGGGGCCACTGAAGCTTTCTTT. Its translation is CASSLATGATEAFF.

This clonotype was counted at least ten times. In DNA form, the CDR3 reads TGCAGTGCTAGAGATAGTACTAGCGGGAGGAACAATGAGCAGTTCTTC. Protein sequence: CSARDSTSGRNNEQFF. The rearrangement uses TRBV20-1 and TRBJ2-1; 12 bases fit TRBD2. The V gene end was trimmed by 0 bases and the J gene end by 5 bases; junction bases not matched to a gene: 5. CDR3 length: 16 residues. The germline V gene has CDR1 DFQATT and CDR2 SNEGSKA (reference sequence).

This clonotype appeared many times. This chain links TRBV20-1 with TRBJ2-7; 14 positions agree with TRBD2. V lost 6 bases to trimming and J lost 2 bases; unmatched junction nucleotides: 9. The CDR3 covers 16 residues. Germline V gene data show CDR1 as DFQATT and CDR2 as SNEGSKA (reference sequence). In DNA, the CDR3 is TGCAGTGCCCCGGGACTAGCGGGAGCGAGCACCTACGAGCAGTACTTC. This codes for CSAPGLAGASTYEQYF.

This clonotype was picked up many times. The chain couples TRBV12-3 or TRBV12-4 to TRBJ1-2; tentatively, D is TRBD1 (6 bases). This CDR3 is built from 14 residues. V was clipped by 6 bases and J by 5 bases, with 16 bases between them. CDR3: CASSSRGGGYGYTF. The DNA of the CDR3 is TGTGCCAGCAGCTCCCGGGGAGGGGGTTATGGCTACACCTTC.

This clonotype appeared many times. CDR3 region: CSASFGGLSGGELFF. CDR3 nucleotides: TGCAGTGCTAGTTTTGGGGGGTTAAGTGGCGGGGAGCTGTTTTTT. This rearrangement joins TRBV20-1 to TRBJ2-2; possibly TRBD2 for D (6 bases). Germline V gene data show CDR1 as DFQATT and CDR2 as SNEGSKA (reference sequence). Trimming removed 3 bases at V and 7 bases at J, with 18 bases between. There are 15 residues in the CDR3.

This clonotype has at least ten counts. The CDR3: CASSYYRDSYEQYV. The CDR3 DNA is TGTGCCAGCAGCTACTACAGGGACTCCTACGAGCAGTACGTC. The chain has TRBV5-6 and TRBJ2-7; perhaps TRBD1 as D (6 bases). The V end lost 3 bases, the J end lost 0 bases, and 10 bases lay between the germline ends. Germline CDR1 is SGHDT and CDR2 is YYEEEE. The length of the CDR3 is 14 residues.

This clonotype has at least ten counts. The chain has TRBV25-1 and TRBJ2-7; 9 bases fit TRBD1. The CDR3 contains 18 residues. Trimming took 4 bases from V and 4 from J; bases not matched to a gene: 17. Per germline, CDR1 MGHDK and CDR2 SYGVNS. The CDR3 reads CASSGPGQGERKRYEQYF. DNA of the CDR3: TGTGCCAGCAGTGGGCCGGGACAGGGAGAAAGAAAACGTTACGAGCAGTACTTC.

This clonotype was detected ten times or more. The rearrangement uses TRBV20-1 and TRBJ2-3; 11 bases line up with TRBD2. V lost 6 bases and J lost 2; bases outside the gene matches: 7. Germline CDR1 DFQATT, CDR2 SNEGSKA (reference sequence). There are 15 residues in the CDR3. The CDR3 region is CSAGTSGFYTDTQYF. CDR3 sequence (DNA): TGCAGTGCCGGGACTAGCGGTTTTTACACAGATACGCAGTATTTT.

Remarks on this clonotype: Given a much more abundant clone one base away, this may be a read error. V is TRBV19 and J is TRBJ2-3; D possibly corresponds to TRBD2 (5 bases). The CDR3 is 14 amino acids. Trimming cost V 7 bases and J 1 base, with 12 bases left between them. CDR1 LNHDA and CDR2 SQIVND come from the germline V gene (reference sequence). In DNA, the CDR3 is TGTGCCAGTACTACCACCGGGGGCACAGATACGCAGTATTTT. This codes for CASTTTGGTDTQYF.

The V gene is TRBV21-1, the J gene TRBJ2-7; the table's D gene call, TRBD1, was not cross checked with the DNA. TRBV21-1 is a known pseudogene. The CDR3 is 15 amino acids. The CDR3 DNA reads TGTGCCAGCAGCACGCGGACAGGCCGAACCTACGAGCAGTACGTC. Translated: CASSTRTGRTYEQYV.

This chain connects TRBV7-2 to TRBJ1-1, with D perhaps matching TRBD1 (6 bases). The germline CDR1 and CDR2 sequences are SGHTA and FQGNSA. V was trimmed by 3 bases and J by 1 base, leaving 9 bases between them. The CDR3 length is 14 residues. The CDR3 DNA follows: TGTGCCAGCAGCTTGGACAGCCCGAACACTGAAGCTTTCTTT. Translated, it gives CASSLDSPNTEAFF.

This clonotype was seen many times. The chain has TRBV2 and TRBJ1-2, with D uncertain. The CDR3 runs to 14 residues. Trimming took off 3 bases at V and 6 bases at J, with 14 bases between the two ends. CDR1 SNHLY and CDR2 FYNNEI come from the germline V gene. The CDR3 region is CASSDRRPRDGYTF. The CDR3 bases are TGTGCCAGCAGTGATAGAAGGCCCCGGGATGGCTACACCTTC.

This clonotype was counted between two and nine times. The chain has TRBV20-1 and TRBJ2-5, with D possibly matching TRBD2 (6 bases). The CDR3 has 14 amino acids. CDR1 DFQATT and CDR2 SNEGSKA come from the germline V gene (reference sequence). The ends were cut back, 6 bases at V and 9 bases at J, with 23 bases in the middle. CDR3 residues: CSAVRVAGNSAQYF. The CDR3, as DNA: TGCAGTGCGGTTCGCGTCGCGGGGAATTCGGCCCAGTACTTC.

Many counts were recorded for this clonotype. As DNA, the CDR3 is TGTGCCAGCAGCTCGAGAGGGACTAGCGGGACCCAGTACCAAGAGACCCAGTACTTC. It specifies CASSSRGTSGTQYQETQYF. This chain uses TRBV7-9 with TRBJ2-5; 13 nucleotides line up with TRBD2. Germline loops: CDR1 SEHNR, CDR2 FQNEAQ (reference sequence). The CDR3 is 19 amino acids. V lost 4 bases to trimming and J lost 0 bases; unmatched junction nucleotides: 11.

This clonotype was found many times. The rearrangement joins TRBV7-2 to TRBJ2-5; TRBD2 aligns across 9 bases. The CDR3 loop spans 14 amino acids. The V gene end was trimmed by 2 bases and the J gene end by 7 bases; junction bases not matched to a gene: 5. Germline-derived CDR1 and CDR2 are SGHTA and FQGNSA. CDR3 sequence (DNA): TGTGCCAGCAGCTTAAATAGCGGGGGAGGGACCCAGTACTTC. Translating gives CASSLNSGGGTQYF.